This T cell receptor beta chain was sequenced for a study of blood T cells in healthy people across ages. Overall study: Researchers report that template switching captured about one barcoded beta molecule per two T cells.

The study, taken as a whole, reports: Shifts in expanded clonotypes may have been confounded by donor CMV status, which was unknown. In these data, TCR beta diversity tracked strongly with naive T cell percentage.

Concerning this clonotype: Its antigen is not known.

It was with a sample-barcoded 5' primer and a J-beta primer mix that a second PCR of roughly 6 to 12 cycles was run. One entry per CDR3 protein results from TCRdb running MiXCR on the 5' RACE reads. The sample contains about 800,000 distinct CDR3 sequences, 58% of which appear only once. This CDR3 has 14 amino acids. V gave up 6 bases and J gave up 1 base, with 12 bases separating them. This chain links TRBV12-3 or TRBV12-4 with TRBJ1-1; no definite D call. The sequence came from a man younger than 45 in good health. The sample consisted of blood. CDR3 residues: CASRPYLGNTEAFF. The CDR3 region has the DNA TGTGCCAGCAGGCCCTATTTGGGGAACACTGAAGCTTTCTTT.